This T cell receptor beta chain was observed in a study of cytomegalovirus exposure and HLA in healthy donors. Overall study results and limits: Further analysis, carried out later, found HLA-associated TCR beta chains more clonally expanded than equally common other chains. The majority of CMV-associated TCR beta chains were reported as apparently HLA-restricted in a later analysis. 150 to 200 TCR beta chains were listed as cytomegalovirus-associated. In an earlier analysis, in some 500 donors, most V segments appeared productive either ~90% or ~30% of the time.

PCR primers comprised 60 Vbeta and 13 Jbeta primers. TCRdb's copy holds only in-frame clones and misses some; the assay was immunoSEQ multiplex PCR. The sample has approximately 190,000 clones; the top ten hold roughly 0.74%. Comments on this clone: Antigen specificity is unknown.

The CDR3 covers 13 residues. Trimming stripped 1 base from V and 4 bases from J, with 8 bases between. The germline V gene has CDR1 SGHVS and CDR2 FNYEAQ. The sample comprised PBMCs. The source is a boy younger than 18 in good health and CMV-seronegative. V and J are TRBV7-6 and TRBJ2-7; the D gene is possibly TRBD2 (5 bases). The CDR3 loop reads CASSLGGGYEQYF. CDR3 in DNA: TGTGCCAGCAGCTTAGGCGGCGGGTACGAGCAGTACTTC.